Following are 22 T cell receptor beta chains from one sample sequenced in a study of OX40 agonist ivuxolimab in advanced cancers. TCRdb keeps only in-frame clones here, not all; method: immunoSEQ multiplex PCR. There are roughly 67,000 clones in the sample; roughly 86% occur only once, and 0.6% to 0.8% lies in the top ten. Sequenced here: CD4+ or CD8+ T cells sorted from blood, sampled in a trial of the OX40 agonist ivuxolimab. The receptors here all came from an adult with an advanced solid tumor such as melanoma, head and neck, liver or kidney cancer.

The genes are TRBV14 and TRBJ1-1; D is possibly TRBD1 (6 bases). From germline, CDR1 is SGHDN and CDR2 FVKESK. The CDR3 covers 15 residues. V lost 1 base and J 1 base, leaving 10 bases between the germline ends. CDR3 sequence (DNA): TGTGCCAGCAGCCAAGGGGACATTTGGAACACTGAAGCTTTCTTT. This gives the protein CASSQGDIWNTEAFF.

J is TRBJ2-7 and V is TRBV6-5; the D is unclear. V lost 0 bases, J lost 0 bases, and 9 bases lay in between. This CDR3 is 15 amino acids long. CDR1 is MNHEY, CDR2 SVGAGI, per germline. CDR3 coding DNA: TGTGCCAGCAGTTACTCGACTTACGGCTCCTACGAGCAGTACTTC. Translating it yields CASSYSTYGSYEQYF.

The rearrangement uses TRBV30 and TRBJ2-1; 13 nucleotides line up with TRBD2. The CDR3 runs to 14 residues. CDR1 GTSNPN and CDR2 SVGIG come from the germline V gene (reference sequence). Germline trimming cut 7 bases from V and 9 bases from J; bases unmatched to any gene: 9. The CDR3 sequence is CASAPGLAGSEQFF. As DNA, the CDR3 is TGTGCCTCCGCGCCGGGACTAGCGGGATCTGAGCAGTTCTTC.

The gene calls are TRBV2 and TRBJ2-2; D unclear. The germline V and J ends were trimmed by 3 bases and 5 bases, with 7 bases remaining between them. The germline CDR1 and CDR2 sequences are SNHLY and FYNNEI. The CDR3 spans 13 residues. The CDR3 DNA reads TGTGCCAGCAGTGAGGGCAGGACCGGGGAGCTGTTTTTT. This translates into CASSEGRTGELFF.

This chain connects TRBV29-1 to TRBJ1-5, with unresolved D. Germline V lookup: CDR1 SQVTM, CDR2 ANQGSEA. The CDR3 contains 13 residues. Trimming stripped 4 bases from V and 4 bases from J, with 11 bases between. The CDR3 reads CSVGSERNQPQHF. Written as DNA, the CDR3 is TGCAGCGTTGGGTCCGAGAGAAATCAGCCCCAGCATTTT. The full variable domain, in which reference TRBV29-1 and TRBJ1-5 provide the parts outside the CDR3, is SAVISQKPSRDICQRGTSLTIQCQVDSQVTMMFWYRQQPGQSLTLIATANQGSEATYESGFVIDKFPISRPNLTFSTLTVSNMSPEDSSIYLCSVGSERNQPQHFGDGTRLSIL.

This chain uses TRBV18 with TRBJ2-7, with D perhaps TRBD1 (6 bases). In germline, CDR1 is KGHSH, CDR2 LQKENI. The CDR3 sequence is 16 residues long. Trimming cost V 3 bases and J 0 bases, with 15 bases left between them. CDR3 amino acids: CASSPQQGLSSYEQYF. CDR3 in DNA: TGTGCCAGCTCACCTCAACAGGGTTTAAGCTCCTACGAGCAGTACTTC.

The gene calls are TRBV28 and TRBJ2-5; the match to TRBD2 covers 8 bases. V was clipped by 5 bases and J by 4 bases; unmatched bases: 9. The germline gives CDR1 MDHEN, CDR2 SYDVKM. The CDR3 is made up of 15 amino acids. DNA of the CDR3: TGTGCCAGCAGTCTGAGCGGGAGTGGGGCAGAGACCCAGTACTTC. It yields the protein CASSLSGSGAETQYF.

The J gene is TRBJ1-2, the V gene TRBV11-3, with TRBD1 matching 11 bases. V shed 5 bases and J 4 bases; nucleotides not matched to a gene: 15. The CDR3 is 18 residues long. Germline values: CDR1 SGHNT, CDR2 YENEEA. CDR3 residues: CASSPGQGGLLDLYGYTF. The DNA for the CDR3 is TGTGCCAGCAGCCCGGGACAGGGGGGCTTACTGGACCTCTATGGCTACACCTTC. The complete variable domain, with remaining parts taken from reference TRBV11-3 and TRBJ1-2, reads EAGVVQSPRYKIIEKKQPVAFWCNPISGHNTLYWYLQNLGQGPELLIRYENEEAVDDSQLPKDRFSAERLKGVDSTLKIQPAELGDSAVYLCASSPGQGGLLDLYGYTFGSGTRLTVV.

The V gene is TRBV7-2, the J gene TRBJ2-5, with 7 bases aligning to TRBD2. Per the germline V gene, CDR1 is SGHTA and CDR2 is FQGNSA. Unmatched junction bases numbered 9, after V lost 7 bases and J lost 4 bases. CDR3 length: 14 residues. DNA of the CDR3: TGTGCCAGCATCCCGGGACTAAAGTCAGAGACCCAGTACTTC. Amino acids: CASIPGLKSETQYF. Full variable domain (outside the CDR3, taken from reference TRBV7-2 and TRBJ2-5): GAGVSQSPSNKVTEKGKDVELRCDPISGHTALYWYRQSLGQGLEFLIYFQGNSAPDKSGLPSDRFSAERTGGSVSTLTIQRTQQEDSAVYLCASIPGLKSETQYFGPGTRLLVL.

This rearrangement joins TRBV6-5 to TRBJ2-3, with D perhaps TRBD2 (6 bases). V lost 8 bases and J 3 bases, leaving 12 bases between the germline ends. Germline CDR1 is MNHEY and CDR2 is SVGAGI. This CDR3 contains 13 residues. CDR3 DNA: TGTGCCAGCGGTATTCTAGCGACAGATACGCAGTATTTT. Protein: CASGILATDTQYF.

The V call is TRBV6-6, the J call TRBJ2-3, with D unclear. The CDR3 covers 15 residues. Germline V gene data show CDR1 as MNHNY and CDR2 as SVGAGI (reference sequence). The V and J ends lost 4 bases and 0 bases respectively, with 11 bases between them. CDR3 in DNA: TGTGCCAGCAGTTTTCGGTCGCCGAGCACAGATACGCAGTATTTT. This gives the protein CASSFRSPSTDTQYF.

The rearrangement links TRBV19 to TRBJ1-1, with 7 bases matching TRBD1. The J segment lost 0 bases and the V segment lost 8 bases, leaving 12 bases of the junction unmatched. From germline, CDR1 is LNHDA and CDR2 SQIVND (reference sequence). The CDR3 is 16 amino acids. Written as DNA, the CDR3 is TGTGCCAGTTCCAAGGAGGGGGCGCGAATGAACACTGAAGCTTTCTTT. Its protein is CASSKEGARMNTEAFF.

This clone showed up just a few times. The genes are TRBV2 and TRBJ1-5; no clear D gene. The CDR3 has 14 amino acids. Germline CDR1 SNHLY, CDR2 FYNNEI. Trimming removed 6 bases at V and 7 bases at J, with 16 bases between. The CDR3 DNA reads as TGTGCCAGCAGGCTCAGAGCGTCCGGACAGCCCCAGCATTTT. This translates into CASRLRASGQPQHF.

The rearrangement uses TRBV15 and TRBJ2-7, with 10 nucleotides matching TRBD2. Trimming at V came to 1 base and at J to 2 bases, leaving 8 bases not matched to a gene. This CDR3 spans 17 amino acids. CDR1 and CDR2 (germline): LNHNV, YYDKDF (reference sequence). For the CDR3, the DNA is TGTGCCACCAGCAGAGTTCTACTAGCGGGGACCACCTACGAGCAGTACTTC. It is translated as CATSRVLLAGTTYEQYF.

The V gene is TRBV10-3, the J gene TRBJ1-4, with D maybe TRBD1 (5 bases). CDR1 ENHRY and CDR2 SYGVKD come from the germline V gene. V shed 2 bases and J shed 8 bases, with 18 bases lying between them. This CDR3 spans 16 amino acids. The chain's CDR3 is CAISEGASLSREKLFF. The CDR3, as DNA: TGTGCCATCAGTGAGGGGGCGAGCCTGTCGCGGGAAAAACTGTTTTTT.

The chain links TRBV9 to TRBJ2-1, with 13 positions matching TRBD2. The CDR3 is made up of 18 amino acids. V lost 0 bases and J lost 6; bases outside the gene matches: 9. Germline values: CDR1 SGDLS, CDR2 YYNGEE. The CDR3 bases are TGTGCCAGCAGCGTAGGGACTAGCGGGAGAATATTCCCCAATGAGCAGTTCTTC. This translates into CASSVGTSGRIFPNEQFF.

The rearrangement uses TRBV28 and TRBJ2-5, with D tentatively TRBD2 (6 bases). Trimming pared 7 bases from V and 5 bases from J, leaving 23 bases between. The CDR3 is 16 residues long. The germline V gene has CDR1 MDHEN and CDR2 SYDVKM. The CDR3: CASTELGGPKEETQYF. The CDR3 DNA sequence: TGTGCCAGCACCGAACTGGGAGGCCCAAAGGAGGAGACCCAGTACTTC. The variable domain in full, with the rest retrieved from reference TRBV28 and TRBJ2-5, is DVKVTQSSRYLVKRTGEKVFLECVQDMDHENMFWYRQDPGLGLRLIYFSYDVKMKEKGDIPEGYSVSREKKERFSLILESASTNQTSMYLCASTELGGPKEETQYFGPGTRLLVL.

The chain has TRBV7-3 and TRBJ2-4; D is possibly TRBD2 (5 bases). CDR1 SGHTA and CDR2 FQGTGA come from the germline V gene. The germline V and J ends were trimmed by 5 bases and 6 bases, with 11 bases remaining between them. This CDR3 has 13 amino acids. The CDR3 DNA sequence: TGTGCCAGCAGCGCTGGACTGACAAACATTCAGTACTTC. This encodes CASSAGLTNIQYF.

The chain joins TRBV7-9 to TRBJ2-3; the match to TRBD2 covers 8 bases. The germline CDR1 and CDR2 sequences are SEHNR and FQNEAQ (reference sequence). The CDR3 loop spans 13 amino acids. The V segment lost 11 bases and the J segment 1 base; nucleotides outside the gene matches: 5. CDR3 sequence (DNA): TGTGCCGGTTCACTAGCGGGCACAGATACGCAGTATTTT. This gives the protein CAGSLAGTDTQYF.

The rearrangement uses TRBV19 and TRBJ1-1, with D perhaps TRBD1 (6 bases). Deletions cut 4 bases from V and 7 bases from J, with 16 bases between. The CDR3 runs to 14 residues. Per the germline V gene, CDR1 is LNHDA and CDR2 is SQIVND (reference sequence). The CDR3 DNA follows: TGTGCCAGTAGTACCCGAACAGGGCTTGGTGAAGCTTTCTTT. It translates to CASSTRTGLGEAFF.

This clone was seen once. The J gene is TRBJ2-2, the V gene TRBV4-3, with D uncertain. Deletions cut 4 bases from V and 8 bases from J, with 17 bases between. The germline V gene encodes CDR1 LGHNA and CDR2 YSLEER. The CDR3 extends over 15 amino acids. CDR3 sequence: CASSPQSTSRGELFF. As DNA, the CDR3 is TGCGCCAGCAGCCCCCAAAGCACCTCAAGAGGGGAGCTGTTTTTT.

The chain employs TRBV7-3 and TRBJ1-1; D remains unclear. This CDR3 contains 13 residues. V shed 6 bases and J shed 5 bases, with 13 bases lying between them. CDR1 and CDR2 from the germline V gene are SGHTA and FQGTGA. The CDR3 DNA reads as TGTGCCAGCAGTTTTAGGGCGAAGACTGAAGCTTTCTTT. It codes for CASSFRAKTEAFF.